This T cell receptor beta chain was sequenced during a study of response to subunit inactivated influenza vaccine. The CDR3 has 12 residues. V lost 2 bases and J lost 5, with 9 bases in between. Germline values: CDR1 DFQATT, CDR2 SNEGSKA (reference sequence). MiXCR, applied by TCRdb to the RT-PCR reads, yields one record per CDR3 protein. Among roughly 150,000 distinct CDR3 sequences listed, roughly a tenth were seen once. V and J are TRBV20-1 and TRBJ2-5, with D possibly being TRBD1 (6 bases). The receptor's source is a man over 45 who received an inactivated influenza vaccine. The sample here was non-naive T cells sorted from PBMCs, taken roughly 45 days after vaccination. The DNA for the CDR3 is TGCAGTGCTAGACTGGGGGCTGAGACCCAGTACTTC. Protein sequence: CSARLGAETQYF.